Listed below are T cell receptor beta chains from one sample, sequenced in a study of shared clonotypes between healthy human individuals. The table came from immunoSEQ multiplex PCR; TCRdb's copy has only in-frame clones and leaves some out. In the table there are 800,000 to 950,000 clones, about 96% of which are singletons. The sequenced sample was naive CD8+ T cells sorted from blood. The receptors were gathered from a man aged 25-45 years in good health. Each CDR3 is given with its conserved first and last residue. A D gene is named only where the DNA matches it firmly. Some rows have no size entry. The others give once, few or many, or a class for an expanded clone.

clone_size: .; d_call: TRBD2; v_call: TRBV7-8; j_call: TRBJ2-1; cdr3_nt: TGTGCCAGCAGCCCCCCTGCGGGAGTGGAAAATGAGCAGTTCTTC; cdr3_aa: CASSPPAGVENEQFF
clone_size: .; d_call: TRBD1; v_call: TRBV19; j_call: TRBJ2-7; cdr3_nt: TGTGCCAGTAGTAGGACAGGGAACGTGCAGTACTTC; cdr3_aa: CASSRTGNVQYF
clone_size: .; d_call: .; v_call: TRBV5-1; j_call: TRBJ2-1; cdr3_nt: TGCGCCAGCAGCTTAGCAGGGGGGTATTACAATGAGCAGTTCTTC; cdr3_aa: CASSLAGGYYNEQFF
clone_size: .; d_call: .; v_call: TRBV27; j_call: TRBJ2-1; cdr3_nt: TGTGCCAGCAGTTCCGACCGCCCCAACAATGAGCAGTTCTTC; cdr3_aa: CASSSDRPNNEQFF
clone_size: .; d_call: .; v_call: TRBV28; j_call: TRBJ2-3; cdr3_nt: TGTGCCAGCAGTCTACGTGAGTACGCAGATACGCAGTATTTT; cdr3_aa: CASSLREYADTQYF
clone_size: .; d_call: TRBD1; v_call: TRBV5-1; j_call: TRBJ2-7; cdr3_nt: TGCGCCAGCAGCCCCCGGGACAGGACCTACGAGCAGTACTTC; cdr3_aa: CASSPRDRTYEQYF
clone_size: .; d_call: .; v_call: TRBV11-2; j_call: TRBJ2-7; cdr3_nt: TGTGCCAGCAGCTTAGTTGCGGCCAGCTCCTACGAGCAGTACTTC; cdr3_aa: CASSLVAASSYEQYF
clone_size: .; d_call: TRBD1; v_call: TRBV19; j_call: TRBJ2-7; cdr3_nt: TGTGCCAGTAGCCGACAGGGAACCTCGTACGAGCAGTACTTC; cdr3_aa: CASSRQGTSYEQYF
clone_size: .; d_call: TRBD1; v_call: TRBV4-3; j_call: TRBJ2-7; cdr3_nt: TGCGCCAGCAGCCAGGCCCTAGGGGGCAACTACGAGCAGTACTTC; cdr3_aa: CASSQALGGNYEQYF
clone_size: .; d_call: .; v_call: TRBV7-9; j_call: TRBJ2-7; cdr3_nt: TGTGCCAGCAGCCCTTCAATACCCTACGAGCAGTACTTC; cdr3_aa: CASSPSIPYEQYF
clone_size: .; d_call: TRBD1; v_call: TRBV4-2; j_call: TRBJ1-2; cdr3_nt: TGTGCCAGCAGCCAAACTGGGACAGGGTATGGCTACACCTTC; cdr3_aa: CASSQTGTGYGYTF
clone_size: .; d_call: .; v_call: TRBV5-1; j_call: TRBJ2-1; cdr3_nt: TGCGCCAGCAGCTTGTTCCAGGAAAGCTCCTACAATGAGCAGTTCTTC; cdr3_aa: CASSLFQESSYNEQFF
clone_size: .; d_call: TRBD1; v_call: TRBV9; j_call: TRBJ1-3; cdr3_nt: TGTGCCAGCACCGGGACAGGTAGTTCCGGAAACACCATATATTTT; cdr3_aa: CASTGTGSSGNTIYF
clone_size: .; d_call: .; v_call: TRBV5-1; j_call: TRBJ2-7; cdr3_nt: TGCGCCAGCAGCCTAGATCCCGGACGCTTACCTGACGAGCAGTACTTC; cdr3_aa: CASSLDPGRLPDEQYF
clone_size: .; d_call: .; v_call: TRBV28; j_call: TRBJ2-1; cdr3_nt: TGTGCCAGCAGTTTACGGGGGTTAAACAATGAGCAGTTCTTC; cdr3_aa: CASSLRGLNNEQFF
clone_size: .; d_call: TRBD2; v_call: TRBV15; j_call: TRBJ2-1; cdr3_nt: TGTGCCACCAGACCGTTAGCGGGAGGGTACAATGAGCAGTTCTTC; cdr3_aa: CATRPLAGGYNEQFF
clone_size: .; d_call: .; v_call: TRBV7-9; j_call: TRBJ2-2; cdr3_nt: TGTGCCAGCAGCTTGGCTAGACAGAACACCGGGGAGCTGTTTTTT; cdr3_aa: CASSLARQNTGELFF
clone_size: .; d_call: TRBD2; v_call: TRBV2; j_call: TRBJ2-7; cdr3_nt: TGTGCCAGCAGTGACGCGTCTAGCGGGAGGTTGTGGGAGCAGTACTTC; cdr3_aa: CASSDASSGRLWEQYF
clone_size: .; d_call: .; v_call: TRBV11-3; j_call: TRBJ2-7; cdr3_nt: TGTGCCAGCAGCCCCCACTCACTAGCAAGAGGCTACGAGCAGTACTTC; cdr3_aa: CASSPHSLARGYEQYF
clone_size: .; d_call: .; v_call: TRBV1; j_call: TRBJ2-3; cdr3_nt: TGCACCAGCAGCCAAGATCGGGGACCTCCTGCGGATACGCAGTATTTT; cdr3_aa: CTSSQDRGPPADTQYF
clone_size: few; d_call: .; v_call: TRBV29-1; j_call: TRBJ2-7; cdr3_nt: TGCAGCGTTGCGGGACAAACCTCTACTAGCCGCTACGAGCAGTACTTC; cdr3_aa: CSVAGQTSTSRYEQYF
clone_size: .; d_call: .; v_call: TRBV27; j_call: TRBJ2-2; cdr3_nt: TGTGCCGGCAATAGGTACTTGCAAACGGACACCGGGGAGCTGTTTTTT; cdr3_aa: CAGNRYLQTDTGELFF
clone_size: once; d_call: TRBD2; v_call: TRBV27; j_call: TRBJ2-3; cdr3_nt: TGTGCCAGCTCCACTCTACGACTAGCGGGAGGGGGAAATACGCAGTATTTT; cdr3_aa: CASSTLRLAGGGNTQYF
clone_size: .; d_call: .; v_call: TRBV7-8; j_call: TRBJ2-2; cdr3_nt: TGTGCCAGCAGCTTATCAGTTGGCAGTAACCTCCTAAACACCGGGGAGCTGTTTTTT; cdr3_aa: CASSLSVGSNLLNTGELFF
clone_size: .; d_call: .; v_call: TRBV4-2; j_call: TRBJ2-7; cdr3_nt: TGTGCCAGCAGCCAAGCCAGGGCCGACGAGCAGTACTTC; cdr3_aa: CASSQARADEQYF
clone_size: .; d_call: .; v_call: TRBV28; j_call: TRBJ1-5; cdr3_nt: TGTGCCAGCAGTATGACAGGCTATAATCAGCCCCAGCATTTT; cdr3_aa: CASSMTGYNQPQHF
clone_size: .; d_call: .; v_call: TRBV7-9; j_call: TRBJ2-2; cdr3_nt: TGTGCCAGCAGCGGGACACGCGGGGAGCTGTTTTTT; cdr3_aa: CASSGTRGELFF
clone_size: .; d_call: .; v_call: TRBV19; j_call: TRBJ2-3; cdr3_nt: TGTGCCAGTAGTGCCCATAGAATGAGCTCAGATACGCAGTATTTT; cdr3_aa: CASSAHRMSSDTQYF
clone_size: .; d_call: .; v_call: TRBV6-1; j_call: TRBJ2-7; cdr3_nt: TGTGCCAGCAGTGAAGCTCAAGAAGGTTATCGGACCTACGAGCAGTACTTC; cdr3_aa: CASSEAQEGYRTYEQYF
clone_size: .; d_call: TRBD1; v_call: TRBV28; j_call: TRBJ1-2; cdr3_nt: TGTGCCAGCAGTTCCGCCCGACAGGGATGGTTCGGCTACACCTTC; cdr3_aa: CASSSARQGWFGYTF
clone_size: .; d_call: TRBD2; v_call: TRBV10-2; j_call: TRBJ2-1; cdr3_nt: TGCGCCAGCAGTGATGCGACTAGCGGCTACAATGAGCAGTTCTTC; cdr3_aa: CASSDATSGYNEQFF
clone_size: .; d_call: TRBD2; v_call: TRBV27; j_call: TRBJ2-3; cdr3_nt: TGTGCCAGCAGTTTATTCGGCGGGAGAGGGTTGAGCACAGATACGCAGTATTTT; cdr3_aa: CASSLFGGRGLSTDTQYF
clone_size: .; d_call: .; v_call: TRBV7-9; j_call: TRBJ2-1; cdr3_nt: TGTGCCAGCAGCGGAGACAGCTCCTACAATGAGCAGTTCTTC; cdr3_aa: CASSGDSSYNEQFF
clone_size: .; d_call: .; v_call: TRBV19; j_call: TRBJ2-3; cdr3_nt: TGTGCCAGTAGTATAGACGGGAGAGGCGCAGATACGCAGTATTTT; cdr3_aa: CASSIDGRGADTQYF
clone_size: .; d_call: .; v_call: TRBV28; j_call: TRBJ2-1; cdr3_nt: TGTGCCGTTGAGGGAGCAGGGTCCTACAATGAGCAGTTCTTC; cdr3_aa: CAVEGAGSYNEQFF
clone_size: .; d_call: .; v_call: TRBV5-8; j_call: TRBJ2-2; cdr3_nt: TGTGCCAGCGTGGTTGAGGGAGGGAACACCGGGGAGCTGTTTTTT; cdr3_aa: CASVVEGGNTGELFF
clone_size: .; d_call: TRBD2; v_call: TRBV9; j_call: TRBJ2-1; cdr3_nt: TGTGCCAGCAGCGCCTGGGGGACTAGCGGGATAGACAATGAGCAGTTCTTC; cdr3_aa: CASSAWGTSGIDNEQFF